Presented here are 8 T cell receptor beta chains from one specimen sequenced in a study of T cell responses to AZD1222 COVID-19 vaccine. Libraries were prepared by immunoSEQ multiplex PCR; TCRdb keeps only in-frame clonotypes and omits some of them. The sample carries about 180,000 clones, almost 90% recorded once. Here the sequenced sample was peripheral blood, taken on day 0 of AZD1222 vaccination. These receptors came from an adult in good health.

The V and J genes are TRBV9 and TRBJ1-1, with D perhaps TRBD1 (5 bases). Germline CDR1 and CDR2: SGDLS and YYNGEE. The CDR3 spans 12 residues. V lost 3 bases to trimming and J lost 10 bases, with 13 bases between them. CDR3 region: CASSATPGLAFF. CDR3 bases: TGTGCCAGCAGCGCTACACCGGGGCTAGCTTTCTTT.

This chain uses TRBV6-2 or TRBV6-3 with TRBJ1-2; D might be TRBD1 (5 bases). CDR3 length: 16 residues. Trimming removed 2 bases from V and 4 bases from J, with 17 bases in between. Germline V CDR1 and CDR2: MNHEY, SVGEGT. In DNA, the CDR3 is TGTGCCAGCAGTTACCCTACCTGGGACGCCCGCTATGGCTACACCTTC. It specifies CASSYPTWDARYGYTF.

This chain links TRBV5-5 with TRBJ2-7, with D hard to call. Trimming removed 0 bases at V and 2 bases at J, with 3 bases between. CDR1 and CDR2 (germline): SGHKS, YYEKEE (reference sequence). CDR3 size: 12 residues. The CDR3 loop reads CASSLEPYEQYF. CDR3 DNA sequence: TGTGCCAGCAGCTTGGAGCCCTACGAGCAGTACTTC.

The chain couples TRBV5-1 to TRBJ2-5, with D possibly matching TRBD2 (7 bases). Per germline, CDR1 SGHRS and CDR2 YFSETQ. The CDR3 contains 15 residues. The V end was cut by 7 bases, the J end by 4 bases, with 20 bases between. The CDR3 DNA sequence: TGCGCCAGCTTCCCGGGGGCAGGGGAGGGAGAGACCCAGTACTTC. Amino acids: CASFPGAGEGETQYF.

V gene TRBV6-5 combines with J gene TRBJ2-7; D is uncertain. V shed 6 bases and J shed 1 base, with 13 bases lying between them. The germline gives CDR1 MNHEY, CDR2 SVGAGI. There are 14 residues in the CDR3. Written as DNA, the CDR3 is TGTGCCAGCAGCCCATCCGGAAGTTCCTACGAGCAGTACTTC. As protein: CASSPSGSSYEQYF.

The V gene is TRBV11-1, the J gene TRBJ2-1, with D possibly TRBD2 on 5 matching bases. Germline values: CDR1 SGHAT, CDR2 FQDESV (reference sequence). The CDR3 sequence is 14 residues long. Trimming removed 4 bases at V and 10 bases at J, with 17 bases between. For the CDR3, the DNA is TGTGCCAGCAGCTCCGACTCCCCCTCGGGGGAGCAGTTCTTC. Protein product: CASSSDSPSGEQFF.

Here the CDR3 DNA reads TGTGCCAGTAGGGACAGGGGTATAGCCGGGGAGCTGTTTTTT. Translating gives CASRDRGIAGELFF. The rearrangement uses TRBV19 and TRBJ2-2; 9 bases align to TRBD1. CDR1 LNHDA and CDR2 SQIVND come from the germline V gene (reference sequence). CDR3 length: 14 residues. V trimming: 6 bases; J trimming: 6 bases; junction bases outside the gene matches: 5. Filled out from reference TRBV19 and TRBJ2-2, the complete variable domain reads DGGITQSPKYLFRKEGQNVTLSCEQNLNHDAMYWYRQDPGQGLRLIYYSQIVNDFQKGDIAEGYSVSREKKESFPLTVTSAQKNPTAFYLCASRDRGIAGELFFGEGSRLTVL.

The chain is built from TRBV14 and TRBJ2-3; perhaps TRBD2 as D (6 bases). V was pared by 0 bases and J by 3 bases, with 13 bases between. This CDR3 spans 16 amino acids. Germline CDR1 SGHDN, CDR2 FVKESK. CDR3 in DNA: TGTGCCAGCAGCCAAGATGGAAGCGGGTCGACAGATACGCAGTATTTT. Translated, it gives CASSQDGSGSTDTQYF. Looking up the rest from reference TRBV14 and TRBJ2-3 gives the full variable domain: EAGVTQFPSHSVIEKGQTVTLRCDPISGHDNLYWYRRVMGKEIKFLLHFVKESKQDESGMPNNRFLAERTGGTYSTLKVQPAELEDSGVYFCASSQDGSGSTDTQYFGPGTRLTVL.